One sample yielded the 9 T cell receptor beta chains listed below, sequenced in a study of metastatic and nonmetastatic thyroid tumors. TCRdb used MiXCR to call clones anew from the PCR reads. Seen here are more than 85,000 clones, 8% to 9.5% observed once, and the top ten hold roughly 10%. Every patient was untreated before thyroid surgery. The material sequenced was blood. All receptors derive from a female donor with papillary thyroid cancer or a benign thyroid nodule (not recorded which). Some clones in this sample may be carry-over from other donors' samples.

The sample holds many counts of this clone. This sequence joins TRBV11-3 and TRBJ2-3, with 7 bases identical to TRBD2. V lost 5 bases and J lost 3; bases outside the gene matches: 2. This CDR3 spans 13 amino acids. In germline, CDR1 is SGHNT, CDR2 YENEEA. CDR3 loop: CASSRGETDTQYF. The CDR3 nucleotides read TGTGCCAGCAGCCGGGGGGAAACAGATACGCAGTATTTT.

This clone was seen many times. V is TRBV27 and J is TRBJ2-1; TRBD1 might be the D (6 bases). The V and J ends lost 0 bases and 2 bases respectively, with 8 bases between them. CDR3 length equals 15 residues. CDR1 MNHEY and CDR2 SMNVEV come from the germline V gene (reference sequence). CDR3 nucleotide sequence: TGTGCCAGCAGTTTATCAGGGGGAGCCTACAATGAGCAGTTCTTC. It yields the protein CASSLSGGAYNEQFF.

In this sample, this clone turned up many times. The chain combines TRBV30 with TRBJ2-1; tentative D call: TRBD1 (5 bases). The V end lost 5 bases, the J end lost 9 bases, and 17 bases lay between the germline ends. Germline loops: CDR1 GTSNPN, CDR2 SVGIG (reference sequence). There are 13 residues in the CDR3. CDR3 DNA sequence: TGTGCCTGGGGGAAGACAGACGAAGGTGAGCAGTTCTTC. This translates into CAWGKTDEGEQFF.

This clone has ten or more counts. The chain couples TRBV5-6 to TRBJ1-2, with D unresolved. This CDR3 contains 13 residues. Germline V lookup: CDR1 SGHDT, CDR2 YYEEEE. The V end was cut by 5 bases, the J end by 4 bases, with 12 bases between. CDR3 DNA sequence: TGTGCCAGCAGTTTTCCCGAATTCTATGGCTACACCTTC. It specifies CASSFPEFYGYTF.

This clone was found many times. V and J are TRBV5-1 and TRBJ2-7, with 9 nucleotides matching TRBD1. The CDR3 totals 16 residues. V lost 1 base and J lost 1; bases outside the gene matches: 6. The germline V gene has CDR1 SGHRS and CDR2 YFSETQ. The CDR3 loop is CASSLPWDRDSYEQYF. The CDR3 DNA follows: TGCGCCAGCAGCTTGCCGTGGGACAGGGATTCCTACGAGCAGTACTTC.

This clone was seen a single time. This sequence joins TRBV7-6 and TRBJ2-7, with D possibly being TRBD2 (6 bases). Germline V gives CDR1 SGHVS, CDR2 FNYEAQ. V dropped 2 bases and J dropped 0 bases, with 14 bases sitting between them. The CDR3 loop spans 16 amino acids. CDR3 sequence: CASSLQAGTSSYEQYF. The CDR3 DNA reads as TGTGCCAGCAGCTTACAGGCGGGGACGAGCTCCTACGAGCAGTACTTC. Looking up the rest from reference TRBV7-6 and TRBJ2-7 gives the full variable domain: GAGVSQSPRYKVTKRGQDVALRCDPISGHVSLYWYRQALGQGPEFLTYFNYEAQQDKSGLPNDRFSAERPEGSISTLTIQRTEQRDSAMYRCASSLQAGTSSYEQYFGPGTRLTVT.

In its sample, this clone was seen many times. The CDR3 is CASSWRGAGETQYF. The DNA of the CDR3 is TGTGCCAGCAGCTGGAGGGGGGCGGGGGAGACCCAGTACTTC. This chain connects TRBV7-7 to TRBJ2-5; D assignment may be TRBD1 or TRBD2 (6 bases each). Germline CDR1 and CDR2: SSHAT and FNYEAQ (reference sequence). V dropped 4 bases and J dropped 5 bases, with 14 bases sitting between them. The length of the CDR3 is 14 residues.

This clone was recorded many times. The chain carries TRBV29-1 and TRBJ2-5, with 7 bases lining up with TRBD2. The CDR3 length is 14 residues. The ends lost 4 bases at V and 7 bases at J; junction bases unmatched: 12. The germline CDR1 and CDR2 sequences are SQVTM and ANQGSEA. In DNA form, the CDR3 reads TGCAGCGTTGCTTCCAGCGGGGCCACAGGGACCCAGTACTTC. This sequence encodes CSVASSGATGTQYF. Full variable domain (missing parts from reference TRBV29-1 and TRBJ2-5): SAVISQKPSRDICQRGTSLTIQCQVDSQVTMMFWYRQQPGQSLTLIATANQGSEATYESGFVIDKFPISRPNLTFSTLTVSNMSPEDSSIYLCSVASSGATGTQYFGPGTRLLVL.

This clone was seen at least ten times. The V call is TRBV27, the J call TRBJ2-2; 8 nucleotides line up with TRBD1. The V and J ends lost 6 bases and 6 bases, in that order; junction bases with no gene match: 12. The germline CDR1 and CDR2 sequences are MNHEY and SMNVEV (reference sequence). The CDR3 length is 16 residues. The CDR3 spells CASRGQGARDAGELFF. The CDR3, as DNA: TGTGCCAGCAGGGGGCAGGGGGCGCGGGACGCCGGGGAGCTGTTTTTT.